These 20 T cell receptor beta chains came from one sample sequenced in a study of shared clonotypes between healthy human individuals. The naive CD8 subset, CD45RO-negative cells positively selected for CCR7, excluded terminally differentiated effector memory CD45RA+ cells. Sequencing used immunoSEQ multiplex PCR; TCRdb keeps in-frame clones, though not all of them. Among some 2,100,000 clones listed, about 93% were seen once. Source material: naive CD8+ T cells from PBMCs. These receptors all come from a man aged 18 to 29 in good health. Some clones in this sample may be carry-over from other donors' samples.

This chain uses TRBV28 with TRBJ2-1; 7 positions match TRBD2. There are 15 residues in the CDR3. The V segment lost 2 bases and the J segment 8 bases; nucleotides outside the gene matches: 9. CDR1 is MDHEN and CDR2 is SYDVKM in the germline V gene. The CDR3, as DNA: TGTGCCAGCAGTTTACTCCTAGCGGAGAGGGATGAGCAGTTCTTC. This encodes CASSLLLAERDEQFF.

The DNA for the CDR3 is TGTGCCAGCAGTCTTATGGGGGGGACAACTAATGAAAAACTGTTTTTT. This gives the protein CASSLMGGTTNEKLFF. V gene TRBV28 combines with J gene TRBJ1-4, with a weak D call TRBD1 (5 bases). Trimming pared 5 bases from V and 0 bases from J, leaving 13 bases between. The CDR3 has 16 amino acids. CDR1 and CDR2 (germline): MDHEN, SYDVKM.

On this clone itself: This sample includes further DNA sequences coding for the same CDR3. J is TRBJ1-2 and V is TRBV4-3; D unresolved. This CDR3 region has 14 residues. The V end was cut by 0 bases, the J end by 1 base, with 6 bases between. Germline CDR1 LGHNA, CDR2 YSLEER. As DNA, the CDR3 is TGCGCCAGCAGCCAAGATTCGGGTAACTATGGCTACACCTTC. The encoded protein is CASSQDSGNYGYTF.

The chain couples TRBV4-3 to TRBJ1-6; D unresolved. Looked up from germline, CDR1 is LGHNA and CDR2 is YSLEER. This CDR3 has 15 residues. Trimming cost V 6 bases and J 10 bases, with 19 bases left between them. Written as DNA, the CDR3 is TGCGCCAGCAGTCGAATCTATGCGTCCGGGTCACCCCTCCACTTT. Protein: CASSRIYASGSPLHF.

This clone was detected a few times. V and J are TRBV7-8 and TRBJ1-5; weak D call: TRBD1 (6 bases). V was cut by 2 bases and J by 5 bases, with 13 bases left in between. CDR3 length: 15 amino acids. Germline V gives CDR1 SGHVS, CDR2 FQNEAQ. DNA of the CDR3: TGTGCCAGCAGCTTAAGGGGGAACAGGGATCAGCCCCAGCATTTT. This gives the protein CASSLRGNRDQPQHF.

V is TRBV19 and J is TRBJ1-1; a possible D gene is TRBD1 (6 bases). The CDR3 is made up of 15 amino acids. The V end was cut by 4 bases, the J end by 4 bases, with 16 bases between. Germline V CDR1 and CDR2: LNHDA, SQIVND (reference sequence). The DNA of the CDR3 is TGTGCCAGTAGTAATGACAGGCCACGAGCCACTGAAGCTTTCTTT. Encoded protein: CASSNDRPRATEAFF.

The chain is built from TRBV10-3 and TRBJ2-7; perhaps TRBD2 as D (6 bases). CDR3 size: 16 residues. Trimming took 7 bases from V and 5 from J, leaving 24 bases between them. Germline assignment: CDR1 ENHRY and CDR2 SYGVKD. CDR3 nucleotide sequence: TGTGCCATCACCCTAGGTCGGAGGGAGGCTGGGGACGAGCAGTACTTC. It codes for CAITLGRREAGDEQYF.

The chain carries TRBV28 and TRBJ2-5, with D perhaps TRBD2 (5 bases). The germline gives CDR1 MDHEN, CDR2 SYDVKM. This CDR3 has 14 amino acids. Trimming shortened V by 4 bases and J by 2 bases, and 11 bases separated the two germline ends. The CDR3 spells CASSSRSGQETQYF. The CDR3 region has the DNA TGTGCCAGCAGTTCAAGATCGGGGCAAGAGACCCAGTACTTC.

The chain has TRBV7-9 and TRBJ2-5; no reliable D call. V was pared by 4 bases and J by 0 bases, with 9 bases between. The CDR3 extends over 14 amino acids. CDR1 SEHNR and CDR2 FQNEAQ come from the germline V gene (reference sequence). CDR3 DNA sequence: TGTGCCAGCAGCTCACCGACGGACCAAGAGACCCAGTACTTC. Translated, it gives CASSSPTDQETQYF.

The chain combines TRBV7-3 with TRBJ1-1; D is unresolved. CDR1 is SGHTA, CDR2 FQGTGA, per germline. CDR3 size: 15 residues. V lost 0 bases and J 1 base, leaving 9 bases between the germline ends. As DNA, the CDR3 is TGTGCCAGCAGCTTAACATCCAGTTCGAACACTGAAGCTTTCTTT. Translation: CASSLTSSSNTEAFF.

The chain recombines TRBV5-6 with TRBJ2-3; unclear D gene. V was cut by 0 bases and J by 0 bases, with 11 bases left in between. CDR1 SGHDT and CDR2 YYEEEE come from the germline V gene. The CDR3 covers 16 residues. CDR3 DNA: TGTGCCAGCAGCTTGGTGGGTTTCGGTAGCACAGATACGCAGTATTTT. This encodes CASSLVGFGSTDTQYF.

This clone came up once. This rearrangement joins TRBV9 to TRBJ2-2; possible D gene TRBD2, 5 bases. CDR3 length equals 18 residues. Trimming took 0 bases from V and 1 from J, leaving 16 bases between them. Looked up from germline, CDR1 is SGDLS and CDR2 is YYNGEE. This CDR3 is CASSVGGLAGGNTGELFF. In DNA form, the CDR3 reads TGTGCCAGCAGCGTAGGCGGTTTGGCGGGCGGGAACACCGGGGAGCTGTTTTTT.

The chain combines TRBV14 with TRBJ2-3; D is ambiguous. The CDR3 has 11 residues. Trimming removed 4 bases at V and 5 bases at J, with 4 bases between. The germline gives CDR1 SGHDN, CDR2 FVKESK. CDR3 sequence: CASSLGDTQYF. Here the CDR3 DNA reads TGTGCCAGCAGCCTGGGAGATACGCAGTATTTT. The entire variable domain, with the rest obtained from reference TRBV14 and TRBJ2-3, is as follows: EAGVTQFPSHSVIEKGQTVTLRCDPISGHDNLYWYRRVMGKEIKFLLHFVKESKQDESGMPNNRFLAERTGGTYSTLKVQPAELEDSGVYFCASSLGDTQYFGPGTRLTVL.

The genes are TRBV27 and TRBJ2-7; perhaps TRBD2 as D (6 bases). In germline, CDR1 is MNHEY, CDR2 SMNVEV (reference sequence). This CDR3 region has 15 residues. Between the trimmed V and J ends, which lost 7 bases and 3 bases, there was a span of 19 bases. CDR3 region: CASTYSGLTGYEQYF. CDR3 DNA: TGTGCCAGCACCTATTCGGGACTGACTGGCTACGAGCAGTACTTC.

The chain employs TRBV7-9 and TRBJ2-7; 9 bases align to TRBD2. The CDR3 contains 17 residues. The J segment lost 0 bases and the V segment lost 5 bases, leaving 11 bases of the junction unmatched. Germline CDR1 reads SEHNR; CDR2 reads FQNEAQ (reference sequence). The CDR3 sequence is CASSANMRLADSYEQYF. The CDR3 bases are TGTGCCAGCAGCGCAAACATGAGACTAGCGGACTCCTACGAGCAGTACTTC.

The CDR3 DNA reads TGCGCCAGCAGGAACACCGAGGGTGGGTCTAGCGCTTACTACGAGCAGTACTTC. Protein product: CASRNTEGGSSAYYEQYF. This chain uses TRBV10-1 with TRBJ2-7; possible D gene TRBD2, 6 bases. V lost 6 bases, J lost 3 bases, and 27 bases lay in between. Germline CDR1 reads WNHNN; CDR2 reads SYGVQD (reference sequence). The CDR3 covers 18 residues.

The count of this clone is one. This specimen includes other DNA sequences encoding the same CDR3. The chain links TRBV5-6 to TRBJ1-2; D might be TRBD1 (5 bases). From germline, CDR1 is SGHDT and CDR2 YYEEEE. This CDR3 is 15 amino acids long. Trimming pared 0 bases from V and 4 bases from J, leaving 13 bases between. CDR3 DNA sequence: TGTGCCAGCAGCTTGGGGTTGGGGGGTAGCTATGGCTACACCTTC. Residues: CASSLGLGGSYGYTF.

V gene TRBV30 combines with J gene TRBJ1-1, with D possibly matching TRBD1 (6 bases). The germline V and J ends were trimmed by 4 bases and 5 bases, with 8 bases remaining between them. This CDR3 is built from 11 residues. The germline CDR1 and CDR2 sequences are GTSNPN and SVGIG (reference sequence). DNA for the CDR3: TGTGCCTGGATGGGGGCTACTGAAGCTTTCTTT. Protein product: CAWMGATEAFF.

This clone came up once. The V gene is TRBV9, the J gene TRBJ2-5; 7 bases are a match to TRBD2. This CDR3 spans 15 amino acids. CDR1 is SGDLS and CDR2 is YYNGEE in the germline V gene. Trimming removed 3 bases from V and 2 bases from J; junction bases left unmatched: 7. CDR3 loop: CASSGAGGIQETQYF. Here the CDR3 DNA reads TGTGCCAGCAGCGGTGCCGGGGGGATACAAGAGACCCAGTACTTC.

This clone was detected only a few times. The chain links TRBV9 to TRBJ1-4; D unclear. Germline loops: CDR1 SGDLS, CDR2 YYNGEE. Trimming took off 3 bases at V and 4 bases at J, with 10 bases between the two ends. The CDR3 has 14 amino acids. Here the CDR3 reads CASSARPSNEKLFF. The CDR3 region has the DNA TGTGCCAGCAGCGCCAGGCCAAGTAATGAAAAACTGTTTTTT.